The 20 T cell receptor beta chains listed next were all sequenced from one sample in a study of T cells in Graves' hyperthyroidism and ophthalmopathy. Amplified regions were TCR beta CDR3 sequences from RNA transcripts. Using the HTBI primer set, a first-round RT-PCR was run on the TCR CDR3. TCRdb ran MiXCR on the multiplex PCR reads and lists one entry per CDR3 protein. The sample lists around 300,000 distinct CDR3 sequences, roughly an eighth occurring once. Material: blood. The receptor source for this set is a woman in her forties with Graves' hyperthyroidism.

The chain recombines TRBV5-1 with TRBJ2-5; D is undetermined. Between the trimmed V and J ends, which lost 3 bases and 2 bases, there was a span of 8 bases. Germline V CDR1 and CDR2: SGHRS, YFSETQ. The CDR3 is made up of 13 amino acids. The CDR3 region has the DNA TGCGCCAGCAGCTCAGAACAGCAAGAGACCCAGTACTTC. This translates into CASSSEQQETQYF.

This clonotype was detected ten times or more. The V and J genes are TRBV5-1 and TRBJ1-1, with 10 bases that match TRBD1. The CDR3 runs to 16 residues. CDR1 is SGHRS, CDR2 YFSETQ, per germline. V was pared by 4 bases and J by 0 bases, with 6 bases of the junction left unmatched. CDR3 DNA: TGCGCCAGCAGCCCCGGACAGGGGGGTTTGAACACTGAAGCTTTCTTT. Its translation: CASSPGQGGLNTEAFF.

This clonotype appeared many times. The V call is TRBV7-9, the J call TRBJ1-2; D perhaps matches TRBD1 (5 bases). CDR1 SEHNR and CDR2 FQNEAQ come from the germline V gene (reference sequence). This CDR3 has 14 residues. Trimming stripped 2 bases from V and 0 bases from J, with 7 bases between. CDR3 in DNA: TGTGCCAGCAGCTTAACAGGAACTAACTATGGCTACACCTTC. Translated, it gives CASSLTGTNYGYTF.

In this sample, this clonotype turned up many times. This sequence joins TRBV19 and TRBJ2-1, with TRBD2 as a possible D gene (5 bases). CDR3 length equals 14 residues. The germline V and J ends were trimmed by 8 bases and 6 bases, with 17 bases remaining between them. CDR1 is LNHDA and CDR2 is SQIVND in the germline V gene (reference sequence). The CDR3 region has the DNA TGTGCCAGTGGGCTCCAAGGACTCGCCAATGAGCAGTTCTTC. As protein: CASGLQGLANEQFF.

This clonotype was found many times. The rearrangement links TRBV5-1 to TRBJ2-3; no definite D call. Trimming took off 4 bases at V and 5 bases at J, with 20 bases between the two ends. CDR1 is SGHRS, CDR2 YFSETQ, per germline. CDR3 length equals 16 residues. The CDR3 coding sequence is TGCGCCAGCAGCCGTTCCCAAAACAGTGACGGAGATACGCAGTATTTT. Protein product: CASSRSQNSDGDTQYF.

This clonotype was counted at least ten times. The chain is built from TRBV12-3 or TRBV12-4 and TRBJ1-3; 7 bases fit TRBD1. Unmatched junction bases numbered 6, after V lost 6 bases and J lost 4 bases. CDR3 length equals 14 residues. In nucleotides, the CDR3 is TGTGCCAGCAGGAAGACAGGGTACGGAAACACCATATATTTT. It codes for CASRKTGYGNTIYF.

Turning to this clonotype: A clone one base away is much larger, so this may be a read error. The chain carries TRBV6-5 and TRBJ1-1, with D perhaps TRBD1 (6 bases). There are 17 residues in the CDR3. CDR1 MNHEY and CDR2 SVGAGI come from the germline V gene. The CDR3 loop reads CASSYPTGNGANTGAFF. CDR3 bases: TGTGCCAGCAGTTACCCTACAGGGAATGGGGCGAACACTGGAGCTTTCTTT.

The sample holds many counts of this clonotype. The chain joins TRBV4-2 to TRBJ2-1; a weak D match, TRBD1 (6 bases). The CDR3 is made up of 13 amino acids. V shed 1 base and J shed 10 bases, with 11 bases lying between them. Germline CDR1 and CDR2: LGHNA and YNFKEQ. The CDR3: CASSQGGRPEQFF. The CDR3 nucleotides read TGTGCCAGCAGCCAAGGGGGGCGACCAGAGCAGTTCTTC.

This clonotype was seen at least ten times. The rearrangement joins TRBV6-1 to TRBJ1-1, with D perhaps matching TRBD1 (6 bases). Germline V gene lookup returns CDR1 MNHNS and CDR2 SASEGT. With 5 bases removed from V and 1 base from J, the gap between germline ends came to 11 bases. There are 14 residues in the CDR3. The CDR3 bases are TGTGCCAGCAGTCCCTCGACAGGGAACACTGAAGCTTTCTTT. It encodes CASSPSTGNTEAFF.

This clonotype was seen repeatedly, ten times or more. This sequence joins TRBV28 and TRBJ2-7; D gene uncertain. Germline loops: CDR1 MDHEN, CDR2 SYDVKM. CDR3 size: 14 residues. Trimming stripped 6 bases from V and 3 bases from J, with 15 bases between. CDR3 loop: CASRSGQKNYEQYF. The CDR3 DNA reads as TGTGCCAGCAGATCAGGCCAAAAAAACTACGAGCAGTACTTC.

This clonotype was observed at least ten times. The CDR3 nucleotides are TGTGCCAGCAGTTTGGGTGCCGGACAGGGGAGCACCGGGGAGCTGTTTTTT. As protein: CASSLGAGQGSTGELFF. The genes are TRBV28 and TRBJ2-2; TRBD1 matches at 9 bases. CDR3 length: 17 residues. J was trimmed by 4 bases and V by 3 bases; bases with no gene match: 9. CDR1 and CDR2 (germline): MDHEN, SYDVKM.

This clonotype was counted ten times or more. The V gene is TRBV2, the J gene TRBJ1-1; D gene unclear. The CDR3 extends over 11 amino acids. The ends were cut back, 3 bases at V and 8 bases at J, with 7 bases in the middle. Germline CDR1 and CDR2: SNHLY and FYNNEI. This CDR3 is CASSDFREAFF. The CDR3 DNA reads TGTGCCAGCAGTGATTTTAGAGAAGCTTTCTTT.

The rearrangement joins TRBV4-1 to TRBJ2-7; D is perhaps TRBD2 (6 bases). The CDR3 has 16 residues. In germline, CDR1 is MGHRA, CDR2 YSYEKL. V lost 1 base and J 5 bases, leaving 18 bases between the germline ends. CDR3 residues: CASSQVMEGRGNEQYF. The CDR3 DNA follows: TGCGCCAGCAGCCAAGTGATGGAGGGAAGAGGCAACGAGCAGTACTTC.

This clonotype has at least ten counts. The chain recombines TRBV7-9 with TRBJ1-2, with 8 bases aligning to TRBD1. Germline assignment: CDR1 SEHNR and CDR2 FQNEAQ (reference sequence). This CDR3 is 15 amino acids long. Unmatched junction bases numbered 9, after V lost 5 bases and J lost 4 bases. CDR3 DNA sequence: TGTGCCAGCAGCCCTAGGGACAGGCTTTCCTATGGCTACACCTTC. Its protein is CASSPRDRLSYGYTF.

In this sample, this clonotype turned up many times. The genes are TRBV28 and TRBJ2-7; 10 bases agree with TRBD2. Germline loops: CDR1 MDHEN, CDR2 SYDVKM. The CDR3 runs to 14 residues. V shed 5 bases and J 6 bases; nucleotides not matched to a gene: 7. The CDR3 DNA is TGTGCCAGCAGTGCCGGGACTAGCGCTTCCGAGCAGTACTTC. As protein: CASSAGTSASEQYF.

There are many counts of this clonotype. This sequence joins TRBV5-1 and TRBJ2-1, with TRBD1 matching 8 bases. Germline V lookup: CDR1 SGHRS, CDR2 YFSETQ. V was pared by 0 bases and J by 5 bases, with 1 base of the junction left unmatched. The CDR3 is 14 amino acids. The chain's CDR3 is CASSLEQGDNEQFF. CDR3 coding DNA: TGCGCCAGCAGCTTGGAACAGGGGGACAATGAGCAGTTCTTC.

This clonotype occurred many times. The rearrangement links TRBV11-3 to TRBJ2-7; D possibly corresponds to TRBD2 (5 bases). This CDR3 is built from 15 residues. V was pared by 5 bases and J by 2 bases, with 16 bases between. Germline lookup yields CDR1 SGHNT and CDR2 YENEEA. CDR3 sequence (DNA): TGTGCCAGCAGCCGATTCGGGGTTGATGCCTACGAGCAGTACTTC. Protein: CASSRFGVDAYEQYF.

This chain joins TRBV20-1 and TRBJ2-7; D gene ambiguous. The CDR3 length is 15 residues. V was cut by 2 bases and J by 2 bases, with 16 bases left in between. The germline V gene encodes CDR1 DFQATT and CDR2 SNEGSKA (reference sequence). The CDR3 here is CSARPPRSAPYEQYF. CDR3 sequence (DNA): TGCAGTGCTAGACCGCCTCGGTCCGCTCCCTACGAGCAGTACTTC.

This clonotype occurred many times. The gene calls are TRBV12-3 or TRBV12-4 and TRBJ2-5; the match to TRBD1 covers 8 bases. The CDR3 spans 14 residues. Unmatched junction bases numbered 5, after V lost 5 bases and J lost 3 bases. CDR3 DNA sequence: TGTGCCAGCAGTATGGGACAGGCGAAAGAGACCCAGTACTTC. It yields the protein CASSMGQAKETQYF.

This clonotype was seen repeatedly, ten times or more. CDR3 sequence reads: CSARVKDGYTF. CDR3 DNA: TGCAGTGCTAGAGTTAAGGATGGCTACACCTTC. The chain combines TRBV20-1 with TRBJ1-2, with D unresolved. CDR3 size: 11 residues. Trimming pared 1 base from V and 6 bases from J, leaving 6 bases between. From germline, CDR1 is DFQATT and CDR2 SNEGSKA (reference sequence).